Listed below are T cell receptor beta chains from one sample, sequenced in a study of blood T cell repertoires in COVID-19. Produced via immunoSEQ multiplex PCR; TCRdb's table is partial and in-frame only. The sample shows approximately 300,000 clones, about 86% of them seen only once. The sample taken for sequencing was peripheral blood. The origin of the receptors is a woman aged 50 to 65 with acute or convalescent COVID-19. CDR3s leave out the opening cysteine and the closing phenylalanine or tryptophan. A D gene is named only where the DNA matches it firmly. Clone sizes are given selectively: once, few, many, or a class where the clone is expanded.

size: .; V: TRBV9; J: TRBJ1-5; D: .; CDR3: ASSVQTQRRYNQPQH
size: once; V: TRBV18; J: TRBJ1-2; D: TRBD1; CDR3: ASSSPGSGGSAGYT
size: .; V: TRBV27; J: TRBJ1-5; D: TRBD1; CDR3: ASTTGQGQPQH
size: .; V: TRBV5-6; J: TRBJ2-3; D: .; CDR3: ASSLISPGLTPEY
size: .; V: TRBV7-3; J: TRBJ1-1; D: .; CDR3: ASSLDRNTEAF
size: .; V: TRBV30; J: TRBJ1-4; D: TRBD1; CDR3: AWSVGQGNEKLF
size: .; V: TRBV30; J: TRBJ1-2; D: .; CDR3: AWSEEHYGYT
size: few; V: TRBV5-1; J: TRBJ1-1; D: .; CDR3: ASSVGQGFFMNTEAF
size: few; V: TRBV27; J: TRBJ1-4; D: .; CDR3: ASSRQSLNEKLF
size: .; V: TRBV2; J: TRBJ2-4; D: .; CDR3: ASRGREPKNIQY
size: few; V: TRBV7-8; J: TRBJ1-6; D: TRBD1; CDR3: ASSFSRTGGSPLH
size: .; V: TRBV5-1; J: TRBJ2-3; D: .; CDR3: ASSPLGTDTQY
size: .; V: TRBV2; J: TRBJ2-1; D: .; CDR3: ASSYSNEQF
size: .; V: TRBV6-5; J: TRBJ1-2; D: TRBD1; CDR3: ASSSNRGGYGYT
size: .; V: TRBV29-1; J: TRBJ1-2; D: .; CDR3: SVEDTTGPRSYGYT
size: .; V: TRBV27; J: TRBJ2-1; D: .; CDR3: ASSSNNEQF
size: .; V: TRBV18; J: TRBJ2-7; D: TRBD1; CDR3: ASSGKHNPGQGVVEY
size: .; V: TRBV7-3; J: TRBJ2-4; D: .; CDR3: ASSLFGGAKNIQY
size: .; V: TRBV5-6; J: TRBJ2-5; D: TRBD1; CDR3: ASSLATTGPETQY
size: .; V: TRBV6-5; J: TRBJ2-1; D: TRBD1; CDR3: ASSKGQNSYNEQF
size: .; V: TRBV6-2/TRBV6-3; J: TRBJ1-1; D: TRBD1; CDR3: ASSTGGAF
size: few; V: TRBV2; J: TRBJ1-6; D: .; CDR3: ASRAYGDNSPLH
size: few; V: TRBV12-5; J: TRBJ2-6; D: .; CDR3: ASGLTPAGLGGANVLT
size: .; V: TRBV19; J: TRBJ1-5; D: TRBD1; CDR3: ASSGDRGFNQPQH
size: few; V: TRBV4-1; J: TRBJ1-5; D: TRBD1; CDR3: ASSLDRGEQPQH
size: .; V: TRBV6-6; J: TRBJ2-5; D: .; CDR3: ASRYEASYQETQY
size: .; V: TRBV2; J: TRBJ1-2; D: .; CDR3: ASSDGREYYGYT
size: .; V: TRBV7-2; J: TRBJ1-2; D: TRBD1; CDR3: ASHLGGTGLGYT
size: .; V: TRBV11-1; J: TRBJ1-3; D: .; CDR3: ASTTSGRSLGNTIY
size: .; V: TRBV5-5; J: TRBJ1-2; D: .; CDR3: ASSLGGQSNYGYT
size: .; V: TRBV11-2; J: TRBJ2-5; D: .; CDR3: ASSLGLAETQY
size: .; V: TRBV21-1; J: TRBJ2-3; D: .; CDR3: ASSIRGVTDTQY
size: few; V: TRBV24-1; J: TRBJ2-1; D: TRBD1; CDR3: ATSDTRDRVREQF
size: .; V: TRBV5-1; J: TRBJ2-7; D: TRBD2; CDR3: ASSPTSGSFHEQY
size: .; V: TRBV6-2/TRBV6-3; J: TRBJ2-5; D: .; CDR3: ASSLRLVQETQY
size: .; V: TRBV9; J: TRBJ2-2; D: .; CDR3: ASSEDTAKTGELF
size: .; V: TRBV6-5; J: TRBJ1-2; D: .; CDR3: ASRLDRNYGYT
size: .; V: TRBV5-6; J: TRBJ1-2; D: .; CDR3: ASGLYSAYGYT
size: .; V: TRBV5-1; J: TRBJ2-1; D: TRBD2; CDR3: ASSGLAGGSSYNEQF
size: .; V: TRBV27; J: TRBJ1-1; D: .; CDR3: ASRLGGVTEAF
size: .; V: TRBV9; J: TRBJ2-3; D: TRBD2; CDR3: ASSPLTSGSADTQY
size: .; V: TRBV5-1; J: TRBJ2-3; D: .; CDR3: ASSLALGPGTDTQY
size: few; V: TRBV2; J: TRBJ1-2; D: .; CDR3: ASSEGTSKIYGYT
size: few; V: TRBV6-4; J: TRBJ1-1; D: .; CDR3: ASSEGRGTEAF
size: .; V: TRBV29-1; J: TRBJ2-7; D: TRBD1; CDR3: SVERQGAGEQY
size: .; V: TRBV19; J: TRBJ1-6; D: .; CDR3: ASSITGSTNSPLH
size: .; V: TRBV3-1/TRBV3-2; J: TRBJ2-3; D: TRBD2; CDR3: ASSQDRLAGGSGDTQY
size: .; V: TRBV9; J: TRBJ2-1; D: TRBD1; CDR3: ASSVASDRGYYNEQF
size: .; V: TRBV3-1/TRBV3-2; J: TRBJ1-4; D: TRBD1; CDR3: ASSHHDRGGVREKLF
size: .; V: TRBV27; J: TRBJ1-6; D: TRBD1; CDR3: ASSSRDRGENSPLH
size: .; V: TRBV30; J: TRBJ1-3; D: TRBD1; CDR3: AWTGTVGNTIY